These 12 T cell receptor beta chains were sequenced from one sample in a study of T-cell memory formation after mild COVID-19 (dated by TCRdb to about 2021). The method behind the library was 5' RACE. TCRdb records Illumina NovaSeq 6000 as the sequencer. TCRdb trimmed the raw reads at Q25, called clones with MiXCR and kept productive beta chains. Every CDR3 protein is listed once, alongside the most common genes and DNA of its rows. Within this sample are about half a million distinct CDR3 sequences, with roughly 18% of them counted one time only. The ten largest clones add up to 12% of the sample. Sequencing input: PBMCs or a T cell subset sorted from them (not recorded which). The source of these receptors is an adult woman who had mild COVID-19 (a few samples of this study predate the infection). The sample titles of this study are shuffled in the database, so cell type and time point are left out; the donor was told from shared clones.

V is TRBV9 and J is TRBJ2-3; D unclear. This CDR3 region has 16 residues. The V and J ends lost 0 bases and 6 bases respectively, with 17 bases between them. CDR1 is SGDLS, CDR2 YYNGEE, per germline. The CDR3 sequence is CASSVGLSPPSDTQYF. The DNA of the CDR3 is TGTGCCAGCAGCGTAGGGCTGAGCCCGCCCTCCGATACGCAGTATTTT.

This clonotype was found many times. The chain uses TRBV5-6 and TRBJ1-2; D unresolved. The CDR3 extends over 13 amino acids. Germline lookup yields CDR1 SGHDT and CDR2 YYEEEE. Trimming removed 0 bases at V and 8 bases at J, with 11 bases between. The DNA of the CDR3 is TGTGCCAGCAGCTTGGCCGGCGGTGACGGCTACACCTTC. Amino acids: CASSLAGGDGYTF.

This clonotype was counted between two and nine times. This chain connects TRBV7-9 to TRBJ1-1; D not certain. The CDR3 totals 14 residues. From germline, CDR1 is SEHNR and CDR2 FQNEAQ (reference sequence). V lost 3 bases to trimming and J lost 4 bases, with 12 bases between them. In nucleotides, the CDR3 is TGTGCCAGCAGCTTTTCGCGAGGAGGCACTGAAGCTTTCTTT. Protein: CASSFSRGGTEAFF. The complete variable domain, with remaining parts taken from reference TRBV7-9 and TRBJ1-1, reads DTGVSQNPRHKITKRGQNVTFRCDPISEHNRLYWYRQTLGQGPEFLTYFQNEAQLEKSRLLSDRFSAERPKGSFSTLEIQRTEQGDSAMYLCASSFSRGGTEAFFGQGTRLTVV.

This clonotype has a count of ten or more. The chain combines TRBV18 with TRBJ2-5; D gene uncertain. The CDR3 totals 13 residues. V was pared by 6 bases and J by 0 bases, with 8 bases between. Germline CDR1 KGHSH, CDR2 LQKENI. The CDR3 DNA reads TGTGCCAGCTCTCGGACGGACCAAGAGACCCAGTACTTC. This encodes CASSRTDQETQYF.

The chain combines TRBV12-3 or TRBV12-4 with TRBJ2-2, with 15 bases matching TRBD2. Unmatched junction bases numbered 2, after V lost 6 bases and J lost 6 bases. The CDR3 has 15 amino acids. CDR3 sequence (DNA): TGTGCCAGCAGGGGACTAGCGGGAGGTTCCGGGGAGCTGTTTTTT. It specifies CASRGLAGGSGELFF.

This clonotype was counted between two and nine times. The chain is built from TRBV14 and TRBJ2-7, with 7 bases fitting TRBD1. V trimming: 1 base; J trimming: 3 bases; junction bases outside the gene matches: 3. The CDR3 loop spans 14 amino acids. Per germline, CDR1 SGHDN and CDR2 FVKESK. DNA for the CDR3: TGTGCCAGCAGCCAAGGGACAGGTTTCTACGAGCAGTACTTC. Its translation: CASSQGTGFYEQYF.

The rearrangement joins TRBV12-3 or TRBV12-4 to TRBJ2-7; 7 bases agree with TRBD1. This CDR3 is built from 15 residues. The V gene end was trimmed by 2 bases and the J gene end by 3 bases; junction bases not matched to a gene: 7. The CDR3 loop is CASSLSGQESYEQYF. CDR3 DNA sequence: TGTGCCAGCAGTTTATCTGGACAGGAAAGCTACGAGCAGTACTTC.

The rearrangement joins TRBV3-1 to TRBJ1-2; D gene uncertain. Per germline, CDR1 LGHDT and CDR2 YNNKEL (reference sequence). V lost 1 base and J 0 bases, leaving 6 bases between the germline ends. CDR3 length equals 14 residues. CDR3 amino acids: CASSQGPTNYGYTF. CDR3 in DNA: TGTGCCAGCAGCCAAGGTCCGACTAACTATGGCTACACCTTC. The complete variable domain, with remaining parts taken from reference TRBV3-1 and TRBJ1-2, reads DTAVSQTPKYLVTQMGNDKSIKCEQNLGHDTMYWYKQDSKKFLKIMFSYNNKELIINETVPNRFSPKSPDKAHLNLHINSLELGDSAVYFCASSQGPTNYGYTFGSGTRLTVV.

The genes are TRBV20-1 and TRBJ1-2; TRBD1 aligns across 10 bases. CDR1 DFQATT and CDR2 SNEGSKA come from the germline V gene (reference sequence). The V gene end was trimmed by 6 bases and the J gene end by 8 bases; junction bases not matched to a gene: 9. The CDR3 contains 13 residues. The DNA of the CDR3 is TGCAGTGCCGATACCCGACAGGGGGCGGGCTACACCTTC. Its translation: CSADTRQGAGYTF.

This clonotype turned up a few times. The chain combines TRBV12-3 or TRBV12-4 with TRBJ2-3; 8 nucleotides line up with TRBD2. The CDR3 is 16 amino acids. Trimming removed 6 bases from V and 6 bases from J; junction bases left unmatched: 14. The CDR3 bases are TGTGCCAGCAGGCCCGAGCTCGCGGGAGGTTGGGATACGCAGTATTTT. Amino acids: CASRPELAGGWDTQYF.

This clonotype came up a few times. The rearrangement uses TRBV5-1 and TRBJ2-1, with 9 bases identical to TRBD1. Germline lookup yields CDR1 SGHRS and CDR2 YFSETQ. The V segment lost 4 bases and the J segment 15 bases; nucleotides outside the gene matches: 11. The CDR3 spans 13 residues. The CDR3 loop is CASSQNIQGARFF. The CDR3, as DNA: TGCGCCAGCAGCCAAAACATACAGGGGGCGCGGTTCTTC.

This clonotype occurred a few times. This chain connects TRBV7-9 to TRBJ1-2; possibly TRBD1 for D (6 bases). The V gene's germline CDR1 is SEHNR and CDR2 FQNEAQ (reference sequence). V dropped 5 bases and J dropped 11 bases, with 15 bases sitting between them. This CDR3 has 12 residues. Here the CDR3 DNA reads TGTGCCAGCAGCGCGGACAGTCCCCTTTACACCTTC. This sequence encodes CASSADSPLYTF. The complete variable domain, with remaining parts taken from reference TRBV7-9 and TRBJ1-2, reads DTGVSQNPRHKITKRGQNVTFRCDPISEHNRLYWYRQTLGQGPEFLTYFQNEAQLEKSRLLSDRFSAERPKGSFSTLEIQRTEQGDSAMYLCASSADSPLYTFGSGTRLTVV.